The T cell receptor (beta chain) under discussion was sequenced for a study of blood T cell repertoires in COVID-19. Overall study context: COVID-19 samples collected from the United States, Italy and Spain covered acute and convalescent phases.

The CDR3 is 13 residues long. V lost 3 bases to trimming and J lost 2 bases, with 11 bases between them. CDR1 is GTSNPN and CDR2 is SVGIG in the germline V gene (reference sequence). Profiling relied on immunoSEQ multiplex PCR, and the TCRdb table lists in-frame clones only, not all of them. The sample has about 360,000 clones; around nine tenths are singletons. The TCR originated in a human donor in a cohort sampled during active COVID-19. The source material was peripheral blood. The chain has TRBV30 and TRBJ2-7, with D possibly being TRBD1 (6 bases). CDR3 in amino acids: CAWRGAGAYEQYF. The CDR3, as DNA: TGTGCCTGGAGGGGAGCAGGGGCCTACGAGCAGTACTTC.